These 30 T cell receptor beta chains share one sample of origin, sequenced in a study of blood T cell repertoires in COVID-19. Clones were sequenced by immunoSEQ multiplex PCR, and TCRdb holds only the in-frame ones, with some missing. The data hold 200,000 to 300,000 clones, with around 80% observed a single time. Sequences were obtained from peripheral blood. The receptors were gathered from a human donor in a cohort sampled during active COVID-19.

The V call is TRBV5-1, the J call TRBJ2-7; maybe TRBD1 (6 bases). The V gene lost 1 base and the J gene lost 2 bases, with 7 bases spanning the gap. Germline V gene data show CDR1 as SGHRS and CDR2 as YFSETQ. The CDR3 covers 13 residues. The CDR3 here is CASSLTGTYEQYF. CDR3 DNA sequence: TGCGCCAGCAGCTTGACAGGGACCTACGAGCAGTACTTC.

The V and J genes are TRBV5-1 and TRBJ2-3; the match to TRBD2 covers 8 bases. The CDR3 has 15 residues. Germline loops: CDR1 SGHRS, CDR2 YFSETQ. The V and J ends lost 4 bases and 1 base, in that order; junction bases with no gene match: 5. The CDR3 protein is CASSHSGAGTDTQYF. CDR3 DNA: TGCGCCAGCAGCCATAGCGGGGCTGGCACAGATACGCAGTATTTT.

The chain recombines TRBV18 with TRBJ2-3, with a tentative D call TRBD1 (6 bases). The CDR3 has 15 residues. V was shortened by 3 bases and J by 1 base, with 11 bases between the two germline ends. Germline V gene lookup returns CDR1 KGHSH and CDR2 LQKENI. CDR3 bases: TGTGCCAGCTCACCTCTGGGGGCTGGCACAGATACGCAGTATTTT. It yields the protein CASSPLGAGTDTQYF.

The chain combines TRBV3-1 (or the pseudogene TRBV3-2) with TRBJ2-3; 8 positions match TRBD1. Germline V gives CDR1 LGHDT, CDR2 YNNKEL (reference sequence). The CDR3 length is 15 residues. Trimming took 4 bases from V and 4 from J; bases not matched to a gene: 7. This CDR3 reads CASSRQGSVADTQYF. CDR3 nucleotides: TGTGCCAGCAGCCGACAGGGGAGTGTCGCAGATACGCAGTATTTT.

The rearrangement links TRBV6-6 to TRBJ1-6; D is ambiguous. The CDR3 contains 13 residues. The V end was cut by 4 bases, the J end by 9 bases, with 10 bases between. Germline assignment: CDR1 MNHNY and CDR2 SVGAGI (reference sequence). The CDR3 is CASSSVLTSPLHF. The CDR3 DNA reads TGTGCCAGCAGTTCAGTCCTTACTTCACCCCTCCACTTT.

This sequence joins TRBV5-5 and TRBJ2-7; TRBD1 agrees at 7 bases. CDR3 length equals 15 residues. With 1 base clipped from V and 0 bases from J, the junction kept 4 bases outside the gene matches. Germline values: CDR1 SGHKS, CDR2 YYEKEE (reference sequence). DNA of the CDR3: TGTGCCAGCAGCTTGAGTACAGGGGCCTCCTACGAGCAGTACTTC. This sequence encodes CASSLSTGASYEQYF.

V and J are TRBV19 and TRBJ1-1; 9 nucleotides match TRBD1. Trimming at V came to 7 bases and at J to 3 bases, leaving 3 bases not matched to a gene. This CDR3 is built from 13 residues. CDR1 LNHDA and CDR2 SQIVND come from the germline V gene (reference sequence). DNA of the CDR3: TGTGCCAGTATCGACAGGGGGGACACTGAAGCTTTCTTT. As protein: CASIDRGDTEAFF.

The gene calls are TRBV24-1 and TRBJ1-2; 9 bases line up with TRBD1. This CDR3 has 13 amino acids. Germline CDR1 is KGHDR and CDR2 is SFDVKD. The J segment lost 8 bases and the V segment lost 5 bases, leaving 5 bases of the junction unmatched. CDR3 loop: CATSAGQGFGYTF. As DNA, the CDR3 is TGTGCCACCAGTGCAGGACAGGGGTTCGGCTACACCTTC.

The table lists this clone with a count of one. V is TRBV18 and J is TRBJ2-1; 7 nucleotides align to TRBD1. The CDR3 is made up of 16 amino acids. Germline V gene lookup returns CDR1 KGHSH and CDR2 LQKENI. The V and J ends lost 3 bases and 7 bases, in that order; junction bases with no gene match: 12. CDR3 residues: CASSPSAAGGRNEQFF. CDR3 in DNA: TGTGCCAGCTCACCTAGTGCGGCAGGGGGTAGGAATGAGCAGTTCTTC. The complete variable domain, with remaining parts taken from reference TRBV18 and TRBJ2-1, reads NAGVMQNPRHLVRRRGQEARLRCSPMKGHSHVYWYRQLPEEGLKFMVYLQKENIIDESGMPKERFSAEFPKEGPSILRIQQVVRGDSAAYFCASSPSAAGGRNEQFFGPGTRLTVL.

The rearrangement links TRBV19 to TRBJ2-2, with 8 bases identical to TRBD2. Germline CDR1 is LNHDA and CDR2 is SQIVND (reference sequence). The V gene end was trimmed by 4 bases and the J gene end by 7 bases; junction bases not matched to a gene: 5. The CDR3 is 14 amino acids. The DNA for the CDR3 is TGTGCCAGTAGTACCGGACTAGCCGGCGGGGAGCTGTTTTTT. Its translation: CASSTGLAGGELFF.

There are many counts of this clone. The chain combines TRBV5-4 with TRBJ1-2, with TRBD1 matching 7 bases. The CDR3 is 15 residues long. CDR1 and CDR2 (germline): SGHNT, YYREEE (reference sequence). V was clipped by 2 bases and J by 8 bases; unmatched bases: 12. CDR3 nucleotide sequence: TGTGCCAGCAGCTTAATTGGGAGACAGGGAGAAGGCTACACCTTC. Residues: CASSLIGRQGEGYTF. Looking up the rest from reference TRBV5-4 and TRBJ1-2 gives the full variable domain: ETGVTQSPTHLIKTRGQQVTLRCSSQSGHNTVSWYQQALGQGPQFIFQYYREEENGRGNFPPRFSGLQFPNYSSELNVNALELDDSALYLCASSLIGRQGEGYTFGSGTRLTVV.

V gene TRBV28 combines with J gene TRBJ1-1, with 8 bases matching TRBD1. The V and J ends lost 11 bases and 3 bases, in that order; junction bases with no gene match: 17. Germline values: CDR1 MDHEN, CDR2 SYDVKM. This CDR3 contains 16 residues. The CDR3 protein is CACFVRGRAEYTEAFF. The CDR3 DNA sequence: TGTGCCTGCTTCGTCAGGGGGCGCGCAGAGTACACTGAAGCTTTCTTT.

This clone showed up just a few times. The rearrangement joins TRBV28 to TRBJ2-3; TRBD2 agrees at 7 bases. The trim removed 3 bases at V and 2 bases at J, leaving 5 bases unmatched. The length of the CDR3 is 15 residues. Germline CDR1 is MDHEN and CDR2 is SYDVKM. The CDR3 sequence: CASSFPSGTTDTQYF. The CDR3 DNA follows: TGTGCCAGCAGTTTCCCCAGCGGGACCACAGATACGCAGTATTTT. Using reference TRBV28 and TRBJ2-3 for the parts outside the CDR3, the full variable domain is DVKVTQSSRYLVKRTGEKVFLECVQDMDHENMFWYRQDPGLGLRLIYFSYDVKMKEKGDIPEGYSVSREKKERFSLILESASTNQTSMYLCASSFPSGTTDTQYFGPGTRLTVL.

This chain links TRBV7-3 with TRBJ2-3, with TRBD1 identical over 7 bases. Germline V CDR1 and CDR2: SGHTA, FQGTGA. J lost 0 bases, V lost 0 bases, and 0 bases had no gene match. This CDR3 has 15 amino acids. The CDR3 nucleotides read TGTGCCAGCAGCTTAACGACAGGGAGCACAGATACGCAGTATTTT. Amino acids: CASSLTTGSTDTQYF.

The V and J genes are TRBV28 and TRBJ2-7; the match to TRBD2 covers 9 bases. The V gene's germline CDR1 is MDHEN and CDR2 SYDVKM. V was pared by 5 bases and J by 4 bases, with 9 bases of the junction left unmatched. The CDR3 length is 15 residues. CDR3 DNA sequence: TGTGCCAGCAGTATCAGCGGGAGGTCCCAATACGAGCAGTACTTC. Protein sequence: CASSISGRSQYEQYF.

This clone was counted once. V is TRBV24-1 and J is TRBJ1-2; tentative D call: TRBD1 (6 bases). Trimming took 5 bases from V and 7 from J, leaving 10 bases between them. Germline V CDR1 and CDR2: KGHDR, SFDVKD. This CDR3 spans 12 amino acids. The CDR3: CATSVGALGYTF. Written as DNA, the CDR3 is TGTGCCACCAGTGTGGGGGCGCTTGGCTACACCTTC.

This sequence joins TRBV29-1 and TRBJ1-1; 10 nucleotides match TRBD1. The CDR3 covers 13 residues. The trim removed 6 bases at V and 6 bases at J, leaving 7 bases unmatched. From germline, CDR1 is SQVTM and CDR2 ANQGSEA. As DNA, the CDR3 is TGCAGCGTACGGACAGGGGGTACGTCTGAAGCTTTCTTT. Protein product: CSVRTGGTSEAFF.

CDR3 nucleotide sequence: TGTGCCAGCAGCTTAGCGGGGGCAGGGACAGGGAACAATGAGCAGTTCTTC. The encoded protein is CASSLAGAGTGNNEQFF. This chain links TRBV7-8 with TRBJ2-1, with TRBD1 identical over 9 bases. Looked up from germline, CDR1 is SGHVS and CDR2 is FQNEAQ. J gave up 5 bases and V 0 bases, and 8 bases lay outside the gene matches. The CDR3 totals 17 residues.

With regard to this clone: This specimen includes other DNA sequences encoding the same CDR3. The CDR3 sequence is CASSRTGSYNEQFF. CDR3 sequence (DNA): TGTGCCAGCAGCCGTACGGGATCCTACAATGAGCAGTTCTTC. V gene TRBV4-2 combines with J gene TRBJ2-1; a weak D match, TRBD2 (5 bases). This CDR3 is built from 14 residues. The V gene's germline CDR1 is LGHNA and CDR2 YNFKEQ. V was cut by 4 bases and J by 1 base, with 8 bases left in between.

This clone was recorded only once. The V call is TRBV10-3, the J call TRBJ2-7, with a tentative D call TRBD1 (6 bases). The CDR3 consists of 14 residues. Germline lookup yields CDR1 ENHRY and CDR2 SYGVKD. Trimming stripped 6 bases from V and 3 bases from J, with 15 bases between. The CDR3 coding sequence is TGTGCCATCAGCCAGGGGTCGGGTAGCTACGAGCAGTACTTC. It codes for CAISQGSGSYEQYF.

The gene calls are TRBV30 and TRBJ1-3, with unresolved D. V was cut by 1 base and J by 4 bases, with 8 bases left in between. Per the germline V gene, CDR1 is GTSNPN and CDR2 is SVGIG (reference sequence). This CDR3 region has 13 residues. The chain's CDR3 is CAWSDNPGNTIYF. The DNA for the CDR3 is TGTGCCTGGAGTGACAATCCCGGAAACACCATATATTTT.

The V gene is TRBV6-6, the J gene TRBJ1-3, with D tentatively TRBD1 (6 bases). The germline gives CDR1 MNHNY, CDR2 SVGAGI (reference sequence). The CDR3 spans 16 residues. Trimming stripped 4 bases from V and 0 bases from J, with 13 bases between. The CDR3 region is CASSWPGQSSGNTIYF. CDR3 bases: TGTGCCAGCAGTTGGCCGGGACAAAGCTCTGGAAACACCATATATTTT.

The chain uses TRBV28 and TRBJ1-2, with D maybe TRBD1 (6 bases). Germline V gives CDR1 MDHEN, CDR2 SYDVKM. Trimming took 6 bases from V and 4 from J, leaving 18 bases between them. The CDR3 consists of 15 residues. The CDR3 loop is CASRLRGGPGYGYTF. Written as DNA, the CDR3 is TGTGCCAGCAGACTCCGCGGGGGGCCTGGCTATGGCTACACCTTC.

The gene calls are TRBV9 and TRBJ2-3; 8 positions agree with TRBD2. This CDR3 spans 15 amino acids. Trimming took 0 bases from V and 4 from J; bases not matched to a gene: 4. Germline V CDR1 and CDR2: SGDLS, YYNGEE. CDR3 protein: CASSVAGGLADTQYF. The DNA of the CDR3 is TGTGCCAGCAGCGTAGCGGGGGGGCTCGCAGATACGCAGTATTTT.

This clone was counted only a few times. V gene TRBV6-6 combines with J gene TRBJ1-2; D is uncertain. The ends were cut back, 5 bases at V and 4 bases at J, with 5 bases in the middle. The CDR3 totals 11 residues. Germline V lookup: CDR1 MNHNY, CDR2 SVGAGI (reference sequence). The CDR3 region is CASSLLYGYTF. The CDR3, as DNA: TGTGCCAGCAGTCTTCTCTATGGCTACACCTTC.

Here the CDR3 DNA reads TGTGCCAGTAGTGAGACAAGCTCAAGGCCCCAGCATTTT. As protein: CASSETSSRPQHF. The V and J genes are TRBV19 and TRBJ1-5; D unresolved. The CDR3 is 13 amino acids. V lost 5 bases, J lost 9 bases, and 14 bases lay in between. CDR1 is LNHDA and CDR2 is SQIVND in the germline V gene (reference sequence).

The chain employs TRBV18 and TRBJ2-7; TRBD2 matches at 15 bases. V dropped 3 bases and J dropped 13; count of bases not matched to a gene: 13. Germline lookup yields CDR1 KGHSH and CDR2 LQKENI. There are 16 residues in the CDR3. The CDR3 sequence: CASSPGLAGGPARRYF. The DNA of the CDR3 is TGTGCCAGCTCACCCGGACTAGCGGGAGGGCCCGCGCGGCGTTACTTC.

The rearrangement joins TRBV5-1 to TRBJ2-1; TRBD2 might be the D (6 bases). This CDR3 region has 16 residues. Germline assignment: CDR1 SGHRS and CDR2 YFSETQ. Trimming removed 1 base from V and 2 bases from J, with 13 bases in between. The CDR3 is CASSLNAGRTYNEQFF. As DNA, the CDR3 is TGCGCCAGCAGCTTGAATGCAGGGAGGACCTACAATGAGCAGTTCTTC.

This clone has only a few counts. The CDR3 spells CASGPNRLSGGDEQFF. The CDR3 coding sequence is TGTGCTAGTGGTCCGAACCGTCTTTCAGGGGGAGATGAGCAGTTCTTC. The genes are TRBV12-5 and TRBJ2-1, with TRBD1 matching over 7 bases. Germline lookup yields CDR1 LGHNT and CDR2 FRNRAP. V lost 5 bases to trimming and J lost 8 bases; unmatched junction nucleotides: 15. The CDR3 has 16 amino acids. Looking up the rest from reference TRBV12-5 and TRBJ2-1 gives the full variable domain: DARVTQTPRHKVTEMGQEVTMRCQPILGHNTVFWYRQTMMQGLELLAYFRNRAPLDDSGMPKDRFSAEMPDATLATLKIQPSEPRDSAVYFCASGPNRLSGGDEQFFGPGTRLTVL.

The chain joins TRBV5-1 to TRBJ2-5, with TRBD1 identical over 10 bases. The length of the CDR3 is 15 residues. Germline-derived CDR1 and CDR2 are SGHRS and YFSETQ. V lost 0 bases, J lost 3 bases, and 2 bases stayed unmatched. CDR3 residues: CASSLDGTGEETQYF. For the CDR3, the DNA is TGCGCCAGCAGCTTGGATGGGACAGGGGAAGAGACCCAGTACTTC.